This T cell receptor beta chain was recovered during a study of shared clonotypes between healthy human individuals. Details on this clone: What it binds is unknown.

Generated by immunoSEQ multiplex PCR, the TCRdb table keeps only in-frame clones and is missing some. The sample has roughly 660,000 clones, 90% seen once; the top ten hold less than 40%. V lost 1 base to trimming and J lost 8 bases, with 12 bases between them. The CDR3 spans 14 residues. The germline gives CDR1 LNHNV, CDR2 YYDKDF (reference sequence). Study-wide results and caveats: Clonotype sharing among donors, it was expected, would be affected by sequencing depth.

The chain joins TRBV15 to TRBJ2-1, with D hard to call. The sample was memory CD8+ T cells from PBMCs. Subset meaning: CD45RO+ cells pooled with CCR7-negative TemRA cells. The TCR originated in a man between 18 and 35 years old in good health. Some clones in this sample may be carry-over from other donors' samples. In nucleotides, the CDR3 is TGTGCCACCAGCAGAGGAGCTAATTTGGATGAGCAGTTCTTC. Its protein product is CATSRGANLDEQFF.